The entry below describes one T cell receptor (beta chain). Its antigen is undetermined. TCRdb fed the reads into MiXCR, producing one record per CDR3 protein. The sample lists about 740,000 distinct CDR3 sequences; under 40% were seen once. The source of the sample is a study of T cell repertoires in cytomegalovirus infection. Background on the study: Public TCR beta signature analysis indicated the presence of both CMV infection and matching HLA type. General study results and limits: Public TCR beta family frequency separated CMV-and-HLA carriers, including in an independent cohort. The study found HLA-C-restricted CMV-specific TCR beta clonotypes dominating the ex vivo response.

Germline loops: CDR1 SGHVS, CDR2 FNYEAQ. V lost 5 bases and J lost 4; bases outside the gene matches: 6. The CDR3 is 16 residues long. The source of this sequence is a human donor in good health (CMV status not recorded). Some clones in this sample may be carry-over from other donors' samples. The chain carries TRBV7-6 and TRBJ2-1; 12 nucleotides match TRBD2. Sequencing used PBMCs. The CDR3 protein is CASSLRTSGDYNEQFF. The CDR3, as DNA: TGTGCCAGCAGCCTCCGGACTAGCGGGGATTACAATGAGCAGTTCTTC.